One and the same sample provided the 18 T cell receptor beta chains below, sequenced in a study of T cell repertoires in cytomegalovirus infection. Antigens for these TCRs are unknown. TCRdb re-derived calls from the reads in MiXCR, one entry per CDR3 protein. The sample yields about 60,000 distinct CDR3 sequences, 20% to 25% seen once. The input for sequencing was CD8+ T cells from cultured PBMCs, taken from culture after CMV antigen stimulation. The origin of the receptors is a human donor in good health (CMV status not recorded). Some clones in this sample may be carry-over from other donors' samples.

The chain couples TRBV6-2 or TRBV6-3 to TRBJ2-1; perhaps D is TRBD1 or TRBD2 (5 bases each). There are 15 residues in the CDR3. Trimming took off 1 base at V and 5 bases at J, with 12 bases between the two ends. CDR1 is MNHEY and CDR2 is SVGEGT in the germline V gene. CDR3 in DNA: TGTGCCAGCAGTTACTTTAGAGGGACCGACAATGAGCAGTTCTTC. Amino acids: CASSYFRGTDNEQFF.

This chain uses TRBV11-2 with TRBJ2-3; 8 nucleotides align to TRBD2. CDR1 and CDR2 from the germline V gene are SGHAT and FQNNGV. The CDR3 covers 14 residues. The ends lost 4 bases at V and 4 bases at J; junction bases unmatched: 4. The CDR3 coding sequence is TGTGCCAGCAGCTGGACTAGCCTAGCAGATACGCAGTATTTT. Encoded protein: CASSWTSLADTQYF.

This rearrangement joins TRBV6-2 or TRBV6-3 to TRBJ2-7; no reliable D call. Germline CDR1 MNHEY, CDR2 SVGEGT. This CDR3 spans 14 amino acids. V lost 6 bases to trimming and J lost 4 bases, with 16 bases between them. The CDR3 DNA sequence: TGTGCCAGCAGCCCCGGCCAGCTAATTTACGAGCAGTACTTC. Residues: CASSPGQLIYEQYF.

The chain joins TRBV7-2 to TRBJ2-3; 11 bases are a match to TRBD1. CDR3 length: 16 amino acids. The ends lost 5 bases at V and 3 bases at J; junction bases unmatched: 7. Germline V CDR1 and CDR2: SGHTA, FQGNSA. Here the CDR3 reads CASSSLRDRGTDTQYF. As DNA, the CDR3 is TGTGCCAGCAGCAGTCTCCGGGACAGGGGGACAGATACGCAGTATTTT.

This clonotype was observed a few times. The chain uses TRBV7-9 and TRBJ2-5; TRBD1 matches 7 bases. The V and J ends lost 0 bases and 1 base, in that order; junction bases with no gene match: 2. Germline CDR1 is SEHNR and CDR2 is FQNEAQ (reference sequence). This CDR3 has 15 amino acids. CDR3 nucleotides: TGTGCCAGCAGCTTAGCGCAGGGGGTCCAAGAGACCCAGTACTTC. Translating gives CASSLAQGVQETQYF. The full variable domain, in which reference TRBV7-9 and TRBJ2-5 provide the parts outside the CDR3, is DTGVSQNPRHKITKRGQNVTFRCDPISEHNRLYWYRQTLGQGPEFLTYFQNEAQLEKSRLLSDRFSAERPKGSFSTLEIQRTEQGDSAMYLCASSLAQGVQETQYFGPGTRLLVL.

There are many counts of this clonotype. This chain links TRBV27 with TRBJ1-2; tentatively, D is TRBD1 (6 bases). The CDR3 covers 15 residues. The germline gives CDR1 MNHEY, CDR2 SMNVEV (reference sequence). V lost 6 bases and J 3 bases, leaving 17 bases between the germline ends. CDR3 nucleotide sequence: TGTGCCAGCAGCAGCAGGGGTAGTGGGGACTATGGCTACACCTTC. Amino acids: CASSSRGSGDYGYTF.

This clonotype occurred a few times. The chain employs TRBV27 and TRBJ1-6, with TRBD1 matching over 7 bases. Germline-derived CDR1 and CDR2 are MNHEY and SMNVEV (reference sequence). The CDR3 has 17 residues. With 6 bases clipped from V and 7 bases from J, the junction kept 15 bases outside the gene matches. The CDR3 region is CASRLTGAIRQNSPLHF. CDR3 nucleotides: TGTGCCAGCAGATTAACAGGGGCAATTAGACAAAATTCACCCCTCCACTTT.

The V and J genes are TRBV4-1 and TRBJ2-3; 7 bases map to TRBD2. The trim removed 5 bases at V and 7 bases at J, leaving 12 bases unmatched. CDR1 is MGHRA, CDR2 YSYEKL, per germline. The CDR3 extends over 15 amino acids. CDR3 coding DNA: TGCGCCAGCAGCGCAACCCTCTCCGGGAGGCATACGCAGTATTTT. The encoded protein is CASSATLSGRHTQYF.

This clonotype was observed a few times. The DNA of the CDR3 is TGTGCCAGCAGCCCAATTAATTCGCTCAATGAGCAGTTCTTC. Translating it yields CASSPINSLNEQFF. The chain has TRBV7-8 and TRBJ2-1; no firm D call. V lost 5 bases and J 6 bases, leaving 14 bases between the germline ends. Per the germline V gene, CDR1 is SGHVS and CDR2 is FQNEAQ. The CDR3 spans 14 residues.

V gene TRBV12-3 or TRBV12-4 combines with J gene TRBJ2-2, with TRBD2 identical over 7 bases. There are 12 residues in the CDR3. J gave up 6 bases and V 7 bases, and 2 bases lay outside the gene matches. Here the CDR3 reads CASNLAAGELFF. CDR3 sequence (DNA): TGTGCCAGCAATCTAGCGGCCGGGGAGCTGTTTTTT.

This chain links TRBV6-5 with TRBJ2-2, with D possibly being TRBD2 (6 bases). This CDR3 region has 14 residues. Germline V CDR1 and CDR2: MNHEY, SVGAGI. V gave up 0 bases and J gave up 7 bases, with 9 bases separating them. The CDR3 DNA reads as TGTGCCAGCAGTTACTCGAGGGACTTCGGGGAGCTGTTTTTT. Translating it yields CASSYSRDFGELFF.

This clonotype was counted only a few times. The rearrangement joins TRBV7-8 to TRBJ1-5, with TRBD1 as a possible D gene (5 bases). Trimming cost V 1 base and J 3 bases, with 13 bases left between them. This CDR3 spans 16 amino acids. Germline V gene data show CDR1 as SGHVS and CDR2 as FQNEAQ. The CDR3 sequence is CASSLVVGQFNQPQHF. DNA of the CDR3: TGTGCCAGCAGCTTAGTTGTGGGGCAGTTCAATCAGCCCCAGCATTTT.

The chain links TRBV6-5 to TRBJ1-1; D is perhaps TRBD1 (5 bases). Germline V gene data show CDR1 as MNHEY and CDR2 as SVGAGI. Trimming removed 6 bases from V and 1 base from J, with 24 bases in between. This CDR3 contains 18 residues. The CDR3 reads CASSPLQGFMVRNTEAFF. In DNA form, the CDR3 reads TGTGCCAGCAGCCCCTTGCAGGGTTTCATGGTTCGGAACACTGAAGCTTTCTTT.

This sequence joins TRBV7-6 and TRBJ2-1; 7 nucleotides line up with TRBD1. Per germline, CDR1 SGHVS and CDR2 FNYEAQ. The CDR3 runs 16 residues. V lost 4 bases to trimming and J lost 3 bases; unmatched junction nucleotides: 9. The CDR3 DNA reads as TGTGCCAGCAGCTCAGGTGGGGACAGATACTACAATGAGCAGTTCTTC. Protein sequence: CASSSGGDRYYNEQFF.

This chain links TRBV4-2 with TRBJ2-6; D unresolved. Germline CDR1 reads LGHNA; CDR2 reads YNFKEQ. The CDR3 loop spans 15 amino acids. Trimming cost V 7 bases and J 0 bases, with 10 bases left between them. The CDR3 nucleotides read TGTGCCAGCAAAATGGATCGCTCTGGGGCCAACGTCCTGACTTTC. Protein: CASKMDRSGANVLTF.

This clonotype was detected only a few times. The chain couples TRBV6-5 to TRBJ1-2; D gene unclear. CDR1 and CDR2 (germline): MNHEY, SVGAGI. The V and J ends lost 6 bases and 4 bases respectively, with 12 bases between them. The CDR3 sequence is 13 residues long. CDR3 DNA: TGTGCCAGCAGGGTAGGAGGGTCCTATGGCTACACCTTC. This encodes CASRVGGSYGYTF.

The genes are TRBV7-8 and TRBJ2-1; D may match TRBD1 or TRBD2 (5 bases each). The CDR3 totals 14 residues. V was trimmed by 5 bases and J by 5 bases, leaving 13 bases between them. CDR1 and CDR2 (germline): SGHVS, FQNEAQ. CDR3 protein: CASSTLGVHNEQFF. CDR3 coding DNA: TGTGCCAGCAGCACCTTGGGGGTACACAATGAGCAGTTCTTC.

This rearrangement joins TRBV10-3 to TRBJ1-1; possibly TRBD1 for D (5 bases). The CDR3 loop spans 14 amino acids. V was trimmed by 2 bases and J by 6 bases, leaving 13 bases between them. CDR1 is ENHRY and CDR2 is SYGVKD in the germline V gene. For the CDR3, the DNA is TGTGCCATCAGTGAGGGGGGGGGTTTGGCTGAAGCTTTCTTT. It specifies CAISEGGGLAEAFF.